The 14 T cell receptor beta chains in this list originate from one sample, sequenced in a study of shared clonotypes between healthy human individuals. The repertoire was sequenced with immunoSEQ multiplex PCR; TCRdb's copy has only in-frame clones and lacks some. The sample holds about a million clones, roughly 77% seen once. Sequencing was done on a sample of memory CD4+ T cells from PBMCs. Subset specified: CD45RA-negative fraction. Receptors originate from a man between 18 and 29 years old in good health. Some clones in this sample may be carry-over from other donors' samples.

The V and J genes are TRBV6-6 and TRBJ2-7; D is perhaps TRBD1 or TRBD2 (5 bases each). The CDR3 is 15 residues long. Trimming shortened V by 0 bases and J by 2 bases, and 11 bases separated the two germline ends. The V gene's germline CDR1 is MNHNY and CDR2 SVGAGI (reference sequence). This chain's CDR3 is CASSYSGAGPYEQYF. In nucleotides, the CDR3 is TGTGCCAGCAGTTACTCCGGGGCCGGCCCCTACGAGCAGTACTTC.

This clone was seen a handful of times. V usage is TRBV18 and J usage is TRBJ1-3, with D perhaps matching TRBD1 (5 bases). The CDR3 extends over 16 amino acids. V was shortened by 3 bases and J by 0 bases, with 12 bases between the two germline ends. Per germline, CDR1 KGHSH and CDR2 LQKENI. CDR3 residues: CASSPGQGNSGNTIYF. In DNA form, the CDR3 reads TGTGCCAGCTCACCGGGGCAGGGCAACTCTGGAAACACCATATATTTT.

V usage is TRBV5-1 and J usage is TRBJ2-7; D gene ambiguous. Germline V gene lookup returns CDR1 SGHRS and CDR2 YFSETQ. V lost 1 base and J lost 2, with 16 bases in between. This CDR3 comprises 16 residues. The CDR3 protein is CASSLNLGTSAYEQYF. CDR3 bases: TGCGCCAGCAGCTTGAATCTGGGTACAAGCGCCTACGAGCAGTACTTC. Filled out from reference TRBV5-1 and TRBJ2-7, the complete variable domain reads KAGVTQTPRYLIKTRGQQVTLSCSPISGHRSVSWYQQTPGQGLQFLFEYFSETQRNKGNFPGRFSGRQFSNSRSEMNVSTLELGDSALYLCASSLNLGTSAYEQYFGPGTRLTVT.

This rearrangement joins TRBV9 to TRBJ2-7, with TRBD2 identical over 8 bases. Germline V gene data show CDR1 as SGDLS and CDR2 as YYNGEE. Unmatched junction bases numbered 9, after V lost 0 bases and J lost 4 bases. The CDR3 has 16 amino acids. CDR3 nucleotides: TGTGCCAGCAGCGTAGCTGGATTAGCGGGAACATACGAGCAGTACTTC. Its translation: CASSVAGLAGTYEQYF.

Points on this clone: The germline gene is not matched at one end of the junction; a read error may be the cause. The V call is TRBV7-7, the J call TRBJ1-1; D uncertain. This CDR3 has 13 residues. From germline, CDR1 is SSHAT and CDR2 FNYEAQ (reference sequence). CDR3 in DNA: TGTGCTAGCAGCCTTGACATGAACACTGAAGCTTTCTTT. This codes for CASSLDMNTEAFF.

J is TRBJ2-5 and V is TRBV6-5; perhaps TRBD2 as D (6 bases). CDR1 MNHEY and CDR2 SVGAGI come from the germline V gene. V was pared by 4 bases and J by 5 bases, with 20 bases between. The CDR3 is 16 amino acids. CDR3 region: CASSLAGTLLGETQYF. The CDR3 DNA sequence: TGTGCCAGCAGTTTAGCTGGGACTCTACTGGGGGAGACCCAGTACTTC.

As DNA, the CDR3 is TGTGCCAGCAGCAGAGGGACCGCCAAAGATACGCAGTATTTT. Translation gives CASSRGTAKDTQYF. This chain links TRBV7-8 with TRBJ2-3; possibly TRBD1 or TRBD2 for D (5 bases each). Per the germline V gene, CDR1 is SGHVS and CDR2 is FQNEAQ. This CDR3 is 14 amino acids long. V shed 5 bases and J shed 5 bases, with 14 bases lying between them.

The chain carries TRBV4-1 and TRBJ2-7; 12 nucleotides agree with TRBD2. Trimming removed 1 base from V and 4 bases from J; junction bases left unmatched: 2. From germline, CDR1 is MGHRA and CDR2 YSYEKL. The CDR3 extends over 15 amino acids. The CDR3 protein is CASSQGLAGDYEQYF. The DNA for the CDR3 is TGCGCCAGCAGCCAAGGACTAGCGGGAGATTACGAGCAGTACTTC.

The genes are TRBV5-1 and TRBJ1-1; D ambiguous. Germline loops: CDR1 SGHRS, CDR2 YFSETQ. The CDR3 consists of 14 residues. Trimming took 2 bases from V and 2 from J, leaving 10 bases between them. CDR3 DNA: TGCGCCAGCAGCTTATTAGGGCACAACACTGAAGCTTTCTTT. As protein: CASSLLGHNTEAFF. The entire variable domain, with the rest obtained from reference TRBV5-1 and TRBJ1-1, is as follows: KAGVTQTPRYLIKTRGQQVTLSCSPISGHRSVSWYQQTPGQGLQFLFEYFSETQRNKGNFPGRFSGRQFSNSRSEMNVSTLELGDSALYLCASSLLGHNTEAFFGQGTRLTVV.

This chain joins TRBV18 and TRBJ2-1; D gene ambiguous. Germline lookup yields CDR1 KGHSH and CDR2 LQKENI. CDR3 size: 12 residues. V shed 8 bases and J shed 6 bases, with 11 bases lying between them. DNA for the CDR3: TGTGCCAGCGGACCGAAGGGCAATGAGCAGTTCTTC. It codes for CASGPKGNEQFF.

The chain links TRBV5-1 to TRBJ2-1; TRBD1 agrees at 9 bases. CDR1 is SGHRS, CDR2 YFSETQ, per germline. The length of the CDR3 is 14 residues. The junction had 2 bases not matched to a gene; V was cut back by 1 base and J by 6 bases. The DNA of the CDR3 is TGCGCCAGCAGCTTGATGACAGGGGGCAATGAGCAGTTCTTC. Translation: CASSLMTGGNEQFF. Variable domain in full (rest from reference TRBV5-1 and TRBJ2-1): KAGVTQTPRYLIKTRGQQVTLSCSPISGHRSVSWYQQTPGQGLQFLFEYFSETQRNKGNFPGRFSGRQFSNSRSEMNVSTLELGDSALYLCASSLMTGGNEQFFGPGTRLTVL.

The chain combines TRBV6-6 with TRBJ2-5, with 9 bases matching TRBD2. V was clipped by 5 bases and J by 0 bases; unmatched bases: 7. The CDR3 has 16 amino acids. Germline V lookup: CDR1 MNHNY, CDR2 SVGAGI (reference sequence). The CDR3 loop is CASSPSERGDQETQYF. As DNA, the CDR3 is TGTGCCAGCAGTCCCTCGGAGCGGGGGGACCAAGAGACCCAGTACTTC.

The V call is TRBV4-1, the J call TRBJ2-1, with TRBD2 matching over 14 bases. The CDR3 extends over 21 amino acids. Germline V CDR1 and CDR2: MGHRA, YSYEKL. V lost 2 bases and J lost 5; bases outside the gene matches: 17. CDR3: CASSQHRGTSGSGLLHNEQFF. The CDR3 nucleotides read TGCGCCAGCAGCCAACACAGGGGGACTAGCGGGAGTGGTCTCCTTCACAATGAGCAGTTCTTC.

The genes are TRBV9 and TRBJ2-3, with D possibly being TRBD2 (6 bases). The CDR3 runs to 11 residues. Germline CDR1 and CDR2: SGDLS and YYNGEE. The germline V and J ends were trimmed by 5 bases and 6 bases, with 7 bases remaining between them. The CDR3, as DNA: TGTGCCAGCAGGGCGGGGGATACGCAGTATTTT. The encoded protein is CASRAGDTQYF.